The clone carrying this TCR beta chain has only a few counts. Antigen: not known. The data were obtained in a study of T cell repertoires in cytomegalovirus infection. On the study more broadly: Shared public TCR beta signatures pointed to both CMV infection and a matching HLA type. Study-wide points: Summed frequency of public TCR beta families distinguished CMV carriers with the relevant HLA. Dominant in the ex vivo response were TCR beta clonotypes restricted by HLA-C and specific for CMV.

TCRdb recomputed calls from the reads with MiXCR, one row per CDR3 protein. The table shows fewer than 550,000 distinct CDR3 sequences, with about a quarter occurring only once. Sequenced sample: PBMCs. The source of this sequence is a human donor in good health (CMV status not recorded). Some clones in this sample may be carry-over from other donors' samples.

The CDR3 reads CSGIRDTQYF. The CDR3, as DNA: TGCAGCGGGATAAGGGATACGCAGTATTTT. The chain is built from TRBV29-1 and TRBJ2-3; D is unclear. CDR1 and CDR2 (germline): SQVTM, ANQGSEA. The V and J ends lost 7 bases and 6 bases respectively, with 8 bases between them. This CDR3 region has 10 residues.